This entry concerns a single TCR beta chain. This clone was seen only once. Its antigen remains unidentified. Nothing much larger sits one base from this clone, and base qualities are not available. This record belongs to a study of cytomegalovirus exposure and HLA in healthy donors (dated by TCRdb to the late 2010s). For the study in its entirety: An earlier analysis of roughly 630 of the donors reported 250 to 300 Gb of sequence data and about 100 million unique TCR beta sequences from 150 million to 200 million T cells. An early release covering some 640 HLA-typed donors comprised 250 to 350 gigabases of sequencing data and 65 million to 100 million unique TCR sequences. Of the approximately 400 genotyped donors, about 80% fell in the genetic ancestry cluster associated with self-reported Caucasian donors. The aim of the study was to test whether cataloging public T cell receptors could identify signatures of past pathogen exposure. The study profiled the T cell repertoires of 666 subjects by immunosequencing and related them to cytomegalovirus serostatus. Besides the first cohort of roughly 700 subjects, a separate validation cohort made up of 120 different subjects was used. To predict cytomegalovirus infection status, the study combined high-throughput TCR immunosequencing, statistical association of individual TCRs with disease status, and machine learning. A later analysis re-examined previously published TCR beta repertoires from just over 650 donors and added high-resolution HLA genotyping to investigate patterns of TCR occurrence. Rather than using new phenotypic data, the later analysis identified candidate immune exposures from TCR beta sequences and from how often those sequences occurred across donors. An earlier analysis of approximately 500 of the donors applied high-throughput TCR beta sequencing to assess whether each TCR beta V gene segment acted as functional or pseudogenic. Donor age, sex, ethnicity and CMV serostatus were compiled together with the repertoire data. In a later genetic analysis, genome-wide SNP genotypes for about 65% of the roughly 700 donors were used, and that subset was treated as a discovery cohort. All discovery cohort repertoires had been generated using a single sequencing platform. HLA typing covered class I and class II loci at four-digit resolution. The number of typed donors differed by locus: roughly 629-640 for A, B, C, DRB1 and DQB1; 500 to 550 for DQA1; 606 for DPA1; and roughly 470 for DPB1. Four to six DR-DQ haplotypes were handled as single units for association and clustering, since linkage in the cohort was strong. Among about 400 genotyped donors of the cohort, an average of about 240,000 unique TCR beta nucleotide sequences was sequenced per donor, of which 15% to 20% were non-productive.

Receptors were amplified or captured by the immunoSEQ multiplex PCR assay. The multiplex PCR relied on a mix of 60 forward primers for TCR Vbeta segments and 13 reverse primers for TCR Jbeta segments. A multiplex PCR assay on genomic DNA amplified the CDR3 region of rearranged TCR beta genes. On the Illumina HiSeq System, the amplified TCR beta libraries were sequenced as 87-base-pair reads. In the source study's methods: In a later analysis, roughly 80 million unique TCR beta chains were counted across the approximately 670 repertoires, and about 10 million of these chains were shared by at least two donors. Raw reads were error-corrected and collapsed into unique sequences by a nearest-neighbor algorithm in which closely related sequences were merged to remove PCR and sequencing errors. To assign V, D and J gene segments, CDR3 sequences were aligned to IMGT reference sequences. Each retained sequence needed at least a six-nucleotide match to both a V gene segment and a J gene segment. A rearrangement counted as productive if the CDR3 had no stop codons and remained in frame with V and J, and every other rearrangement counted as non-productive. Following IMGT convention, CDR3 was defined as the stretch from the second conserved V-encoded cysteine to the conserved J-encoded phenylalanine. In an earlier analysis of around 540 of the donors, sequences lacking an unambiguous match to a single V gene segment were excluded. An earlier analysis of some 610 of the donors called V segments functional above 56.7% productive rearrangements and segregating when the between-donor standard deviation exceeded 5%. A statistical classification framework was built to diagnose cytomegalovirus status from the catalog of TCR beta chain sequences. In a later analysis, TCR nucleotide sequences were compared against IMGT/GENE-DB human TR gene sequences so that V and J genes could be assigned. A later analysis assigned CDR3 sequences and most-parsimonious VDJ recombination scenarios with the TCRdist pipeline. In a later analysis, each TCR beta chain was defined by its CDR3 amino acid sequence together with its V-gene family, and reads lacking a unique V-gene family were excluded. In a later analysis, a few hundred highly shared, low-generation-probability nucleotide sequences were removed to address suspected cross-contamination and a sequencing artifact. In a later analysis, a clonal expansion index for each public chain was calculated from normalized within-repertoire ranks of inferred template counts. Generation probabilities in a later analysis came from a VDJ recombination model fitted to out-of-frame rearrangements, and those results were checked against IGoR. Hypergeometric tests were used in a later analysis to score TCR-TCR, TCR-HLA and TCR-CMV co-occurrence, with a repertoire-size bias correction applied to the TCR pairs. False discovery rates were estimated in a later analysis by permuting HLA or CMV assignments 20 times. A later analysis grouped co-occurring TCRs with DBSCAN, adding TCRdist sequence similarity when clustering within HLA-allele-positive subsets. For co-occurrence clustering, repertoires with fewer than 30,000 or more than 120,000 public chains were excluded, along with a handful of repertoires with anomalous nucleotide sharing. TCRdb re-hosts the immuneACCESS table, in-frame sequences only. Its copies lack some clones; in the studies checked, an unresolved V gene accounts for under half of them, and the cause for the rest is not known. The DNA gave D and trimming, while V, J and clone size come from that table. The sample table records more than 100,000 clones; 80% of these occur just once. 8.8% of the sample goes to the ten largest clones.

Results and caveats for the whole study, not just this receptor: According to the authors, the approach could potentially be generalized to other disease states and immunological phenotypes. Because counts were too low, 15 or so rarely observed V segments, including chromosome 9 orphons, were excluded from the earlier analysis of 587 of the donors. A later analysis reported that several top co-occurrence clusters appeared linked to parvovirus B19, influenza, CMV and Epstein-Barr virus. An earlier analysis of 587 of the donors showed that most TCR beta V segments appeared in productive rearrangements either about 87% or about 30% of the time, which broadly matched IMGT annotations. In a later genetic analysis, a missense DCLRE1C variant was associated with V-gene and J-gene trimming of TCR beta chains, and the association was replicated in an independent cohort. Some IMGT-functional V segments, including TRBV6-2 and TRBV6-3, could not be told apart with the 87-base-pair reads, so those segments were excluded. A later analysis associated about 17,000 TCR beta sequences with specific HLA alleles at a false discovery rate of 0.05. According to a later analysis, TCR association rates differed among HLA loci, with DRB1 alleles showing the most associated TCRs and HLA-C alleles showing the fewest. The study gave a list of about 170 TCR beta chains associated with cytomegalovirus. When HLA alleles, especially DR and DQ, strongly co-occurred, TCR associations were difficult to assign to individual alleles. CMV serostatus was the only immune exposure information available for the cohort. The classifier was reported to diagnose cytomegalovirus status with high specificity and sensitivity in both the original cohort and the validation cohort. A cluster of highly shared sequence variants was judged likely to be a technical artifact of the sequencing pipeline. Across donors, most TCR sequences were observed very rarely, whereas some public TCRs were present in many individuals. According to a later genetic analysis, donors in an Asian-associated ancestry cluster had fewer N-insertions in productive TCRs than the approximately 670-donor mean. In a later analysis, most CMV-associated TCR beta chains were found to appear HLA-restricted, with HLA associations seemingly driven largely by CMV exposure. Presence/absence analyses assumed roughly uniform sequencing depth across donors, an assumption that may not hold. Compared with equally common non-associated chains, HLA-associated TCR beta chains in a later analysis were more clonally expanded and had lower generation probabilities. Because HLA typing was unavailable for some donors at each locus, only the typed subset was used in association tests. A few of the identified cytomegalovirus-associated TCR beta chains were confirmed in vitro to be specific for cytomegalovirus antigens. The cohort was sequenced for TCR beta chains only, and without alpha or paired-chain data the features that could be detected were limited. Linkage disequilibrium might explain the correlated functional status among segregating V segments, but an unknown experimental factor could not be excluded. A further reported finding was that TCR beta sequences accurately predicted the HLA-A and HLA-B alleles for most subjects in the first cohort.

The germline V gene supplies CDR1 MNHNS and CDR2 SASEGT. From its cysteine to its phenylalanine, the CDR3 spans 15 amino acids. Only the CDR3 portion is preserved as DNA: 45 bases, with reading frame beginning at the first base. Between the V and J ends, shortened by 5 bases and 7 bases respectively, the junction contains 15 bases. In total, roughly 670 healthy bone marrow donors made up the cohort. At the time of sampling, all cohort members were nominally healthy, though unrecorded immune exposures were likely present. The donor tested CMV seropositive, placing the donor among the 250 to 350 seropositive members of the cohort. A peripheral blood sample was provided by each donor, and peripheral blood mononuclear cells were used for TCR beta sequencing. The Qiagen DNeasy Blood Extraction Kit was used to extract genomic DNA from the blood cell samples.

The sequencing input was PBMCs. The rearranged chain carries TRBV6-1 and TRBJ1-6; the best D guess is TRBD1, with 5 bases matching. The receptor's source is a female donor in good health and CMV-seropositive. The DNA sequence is TGTGCCAGCAGTACCACAGGTTGGTGGAATTCACCCCTCCACTTT. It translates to CASSTTGWWNSPLHF.